This TCR beta chain was sequenced during a study of blood T cell repertoires in COVID-19 (dated by TCRdb to the early 2020s). Regarding the research as a whole: The collaborator samples originated in the United States, Italy and Spain and spanned the acute and convalescent phases of COVID-19. The dataset comprised deeply sampled blood TCRbeta repertoires from subjects exposed to, actively infected with, or recovered from COVID-19. The prospective study material was composed of cDNA or gDNA derived from T cells, B-cell-depleted T cells, or PBMCs. Samples came from the ongoing ImmuneRACE study (first 160 participants) plus 1,254 subjects from 6 global collaborators. A de-identified subject ID, COVID-19 status, age in years and sex were almost always included in the sample metadata. The repertoires were released in a freely available public database meant as a resource for research on the immune response to SARS-CoV-2. Where available, HLA class I and class II types were obtained from metadata supplied by the sample provider rather than from assay-based typing.

Worth noting for this clone: The specificity of this receptor is unknown. No qualities accompany the bases; no much larger clone lies one base away.

One collaborating source in Seattle enrolled patients during active infection and followed them longitudinally through the course of disease. The collaborating institutions used their own protocols to collect whole blood in K2EDTA tubes. Collaborator samples were shipped for TCRbeta analysis as frozen whole blood, isolated PBMCs, or DNA extracted from either sample type. The immunoSEQ Assay, a bias-controlled multiplex PCR, was used to amplify TCRbeta CDR3 regions from genomic DNA. In the authors' own workflow: The number of nucleated cells in each sample was estimated by amplification of reference gene primers within the assay. To quantify the absolute abundance of each unique TCRbeta CDR3 rearrangement, sequence reads were collapsed and filtered. For each sample, productive Simpson clonality was calculated as the square root of Simpson's diversity index over productive rearrangements. TCRdb provides this immuneACCESS table in a form limited to in-frame rearrangements. Some clones are lacking; in checked studies, under half of them reflect an unresolved V gene, and why the rest are absent is not known. D and trimming were read from the DNA, whereas the V and J calls and clone size are those reported in that table. This sample has 350,000 to 450,000 clones in its table, and around 89% of those were observed once. Approximately 1.5% of the sample is held by the ten biggest clonotypes.

Points the paper makes about the study in general: The amount of clinical and demographic metadata varied by source and participant and was provided uncurated.

Specimen: peripheral blood. This clonotype was sampled from a woman aged 40-49 years with COVID-19, enrolled during active disease.

CDR3 region: CASNDRGRGTEAFF. Read as DNA, the sequence is TGTGCCAGCAACGACAGGGGGCGAGGAACTGAAGCTTTCTTT. Rearrangement joined TRBV11-1 to TRBJ1-1; 10 of the junction bases match TRBD1. The CDR3 spans 14 residues, from the cysteine through the phenylalanine. CDR3 DNA only is kept here, 42 bases in frame from base 1. V is pruned by 7 bases and J by 5 bases, leaving 7 bases of the junction without a gene match. The germline V gene (reference sequence) provides CDR1 SGHAT and CDR2 FQDESV.